This TCR beta chain is from a study of CD8 T cells in Susac syndrome (dated by TCRdb to between 2018 and 2021). General notes on the study: The study used repertoire sequencing to test whether antigen drove CD8+ T cell activation and differentiation in Susac syndrome. The clonality of the CD8+ T cell repertoire was compared across 11 to 12 healthy donors, some 14 Susac syndrome patients and under 18 multiple sclerosis patients. Results and caveats for the whole study, not just this receptor: The study acknowledged that relatively few individuals were included in the TCR sequencing and HLA analysis.

Peripheral blood CD8+ and CD4+ T cells from healthy donors, Susac syndrome patients and multiple sclerosis patients were profiled using high-throughput TCR beta sequencing. Multiple sclerosis controls were treatment-naive patients with stable or active relapsing-remitting disease fulfilling revised McDonald criteria. Bulk CD8+ and CD4+ T cells were purified by magnetic negative isolation, whereas CD8+ TEMRA cells were enriched by FACS. Blood was drawn into EDTA tubes, processed within 24 hours, and PBMCs were isolated by density gradient centrifugation. PBMCs intended for TCR sequencing were cryopreserved in liquid nitrogen and were subsequently thawed in a 37 degrees C water bath. The sorted or isolated CD4+, CD8+ and CD8+ TEMRA cells had a purity of 90% or higher. As regards this clonotype: The antigen it recognizes is unknown. No per-base quality is available; no much larger clone lies one base away.

RNA was extracted using the RNeasy kit, and roughly 0.45 to 1 microgram was reverse transcribed with random hexamers. TCR beta CDR3 regions were amplified with the immunoSEQ multiplex PCR assay covering 54 Vbeta and 13 Jbeta segments. PCR amplification bias was corrected by using a synthetic template baseline for primer optimization and computational correction. As for the authors' bioinformatics: Reads were assigned to V, D and J genes according to IMGT and analyzed in immunoSEQ Analyzer, with only productive sequences retained. Clonality was calculated as one minus the Shannon entropy normalized by log2 of the number of productive unique sequences. For each patient and control, public and private clones were evaluated among the 100 most prevalent clones. A clone was defined as Susac-specific if it was absent from the healthy and MS cohorts, from over a thousand published viral clones and from other ImmuneACCESS disease sequences. TCRdb passed the public sequencing reads through fastp at Q25 and MiXCR, retaining productive beta sequences. For every CDR3 protein sequence, its rows merge into one entry that carries the most common genes and DNA. These V and J calls derive from TCRdb rather than the authors' analysis. The sample records fewer than 300,000 distinct CDR3 sequences, 70% to 90% of which are singletons. The ten biggest clones cover over 0.1% of the sample.

The germline V gene encodes CDR1 MDHEN and CDR2 SYDVKM. Here V drops 6 bases and J drops 10 bases, and the junction holds 7 bases not matched to any gene. The CDR3 covers 14 residues, taking in both the cysteine and the phenylalanine. Only the CDR3 DNA stays, 42 bases, in frame from base 1. The receptor was derived from a human donor with multiple sclerosis. This sequence uses TRBV28 and TRBJ1-4, with TRBD1 matching 11 junction bases. The specimen sequenced was CD8+ T cells from PBMCs. The DNA sequence is TGTGCCAGCAGAGAAGGACAGGGGGCTGGAAAACTGTTTTTT. Translated, this gives CASREGQGAGKLFF.